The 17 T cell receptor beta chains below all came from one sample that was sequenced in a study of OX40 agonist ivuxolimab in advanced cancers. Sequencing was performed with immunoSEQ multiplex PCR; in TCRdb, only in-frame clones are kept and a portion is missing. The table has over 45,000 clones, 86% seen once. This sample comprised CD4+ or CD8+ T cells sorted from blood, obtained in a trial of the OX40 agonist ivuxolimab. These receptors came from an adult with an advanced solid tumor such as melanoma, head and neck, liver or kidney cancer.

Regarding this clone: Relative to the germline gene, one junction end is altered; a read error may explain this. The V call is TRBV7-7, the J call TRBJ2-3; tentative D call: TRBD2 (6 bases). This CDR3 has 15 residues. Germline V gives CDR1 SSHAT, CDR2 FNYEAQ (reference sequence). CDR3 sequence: CASSLAGLHTDTQYF. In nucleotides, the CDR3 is TGTGCTAGCAGCTTAGCTGGACTACACACAGATACGCAGTATTTT.

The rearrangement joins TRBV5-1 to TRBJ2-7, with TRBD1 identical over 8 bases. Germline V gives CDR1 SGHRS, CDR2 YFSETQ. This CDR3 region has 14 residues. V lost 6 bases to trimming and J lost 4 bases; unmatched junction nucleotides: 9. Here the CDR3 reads CASKVGQGRYEQYF. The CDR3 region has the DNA TGCGCCAGCAAGGTCGGACAGGGTCGATACGAGCAGTACTTC. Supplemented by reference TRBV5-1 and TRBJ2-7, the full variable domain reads KAGVTQTPRYLIKTRGQQVTLSCSPISGHRSVSWYQQTPGQGLQFLFEYFSETQRNKGNFPGRFSGRQFSNSRSEMNVSTLELGDSALYLCASKVGQGRYEQYFGPGTRLTVT.

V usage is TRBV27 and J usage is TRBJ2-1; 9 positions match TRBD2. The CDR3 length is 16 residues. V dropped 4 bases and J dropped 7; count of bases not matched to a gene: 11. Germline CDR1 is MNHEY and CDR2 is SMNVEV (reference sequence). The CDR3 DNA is TGTGCCAGCAGTTCCTTTGGCGGGGGGGGGCGGAATGAGCAGTTCTTC. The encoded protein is CASSSFGGGGRNEQFF.

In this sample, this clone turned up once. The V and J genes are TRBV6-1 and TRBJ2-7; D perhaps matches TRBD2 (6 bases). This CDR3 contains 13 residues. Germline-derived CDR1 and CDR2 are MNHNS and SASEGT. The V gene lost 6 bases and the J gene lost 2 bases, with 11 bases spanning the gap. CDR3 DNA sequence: TGTGCCAGCAGAGCGGGCCGGCCCTACGAGCAGTACTTC. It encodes CASRAGRPYEQYF.

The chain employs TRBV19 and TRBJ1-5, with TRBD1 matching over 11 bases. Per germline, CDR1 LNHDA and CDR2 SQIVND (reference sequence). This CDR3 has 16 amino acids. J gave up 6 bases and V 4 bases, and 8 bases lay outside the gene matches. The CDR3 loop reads CASSKTRDRGFQPQHF. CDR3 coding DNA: TGTGCCAGTAGTAAAACCAGGGACAGGGGGTTTCAGCCCCAGCATTTT.

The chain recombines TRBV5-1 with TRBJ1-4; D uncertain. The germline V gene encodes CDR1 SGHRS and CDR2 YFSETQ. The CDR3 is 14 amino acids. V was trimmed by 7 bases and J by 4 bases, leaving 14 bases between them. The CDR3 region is CASCLGADNEKLFF. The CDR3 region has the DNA TGCGCCAGCTGCCTGGGCGCGGATAATGAAAAACTGTTTTTT.

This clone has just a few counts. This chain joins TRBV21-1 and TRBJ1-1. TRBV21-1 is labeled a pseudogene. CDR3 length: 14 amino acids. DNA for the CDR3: TGTGCCAGCAGCAAAGGGGAGGCAGGCCCTGGCGCTTTCTTT. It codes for CASSKGEAGPGAFF.

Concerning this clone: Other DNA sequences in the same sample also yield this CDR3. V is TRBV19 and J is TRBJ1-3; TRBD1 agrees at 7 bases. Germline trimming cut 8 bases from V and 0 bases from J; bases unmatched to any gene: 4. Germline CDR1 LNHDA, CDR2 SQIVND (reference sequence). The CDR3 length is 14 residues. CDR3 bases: TGTGCCAGTCGGACAGGAGGCTCTGGAAACACCATATATTTT. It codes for CASRTGGSGNTIYF.

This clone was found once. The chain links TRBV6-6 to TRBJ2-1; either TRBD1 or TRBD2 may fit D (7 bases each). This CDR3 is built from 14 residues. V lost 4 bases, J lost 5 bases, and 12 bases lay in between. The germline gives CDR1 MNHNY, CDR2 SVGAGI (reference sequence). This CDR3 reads CASSFQGGNNEQFF. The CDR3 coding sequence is TGTGCCAGCAGTTTCCAGGGGGGGAACAATGAGCAGTTCTTC.

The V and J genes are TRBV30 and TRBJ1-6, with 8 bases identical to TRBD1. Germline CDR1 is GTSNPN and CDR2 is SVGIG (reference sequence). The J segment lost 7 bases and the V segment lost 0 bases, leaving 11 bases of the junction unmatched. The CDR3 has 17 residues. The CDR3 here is CAWSVPGMDRVNSPLHF. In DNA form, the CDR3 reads TGTGCCTGGAGTGTACCGGGAATGGACAGGGTCAATTCACCCCTCCACTTT.

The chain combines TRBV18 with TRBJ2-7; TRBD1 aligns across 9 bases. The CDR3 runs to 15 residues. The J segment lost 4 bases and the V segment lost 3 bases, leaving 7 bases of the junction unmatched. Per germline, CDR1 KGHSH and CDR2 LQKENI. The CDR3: CASSPPGQGFYEQYF. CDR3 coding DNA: TGTGCCAGCTCACCCCCGGGACAGGGTTTTTACGAGCAGTACTTC.

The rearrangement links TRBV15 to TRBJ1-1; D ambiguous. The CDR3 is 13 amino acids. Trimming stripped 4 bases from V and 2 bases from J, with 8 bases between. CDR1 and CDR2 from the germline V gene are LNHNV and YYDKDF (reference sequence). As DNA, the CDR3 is TGTGCCACCAGCAATAGGGTAAACACTGAAGCTTTCTTT. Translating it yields CATSNRVNTEAFF.

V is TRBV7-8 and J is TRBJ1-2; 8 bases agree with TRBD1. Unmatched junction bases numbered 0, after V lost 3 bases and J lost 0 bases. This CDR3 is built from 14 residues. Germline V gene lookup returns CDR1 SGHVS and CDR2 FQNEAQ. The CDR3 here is CASSLTGANYGYTF. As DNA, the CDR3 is TGTGCCAGCAGCTTGACAGGGGCTAACTATGGCTACACCTTC. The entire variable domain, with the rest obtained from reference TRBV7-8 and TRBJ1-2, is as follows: GAGVSQSPRYKVAKRGQDVALRCDPISGHVSLFWYQQALGQGPEFLTYFQNEAQLDKSGLPSDRFFAERPEGSVSTLKIQRTQQEDSAVYLCASSLTGANYGYTFGSGTRLTVV.

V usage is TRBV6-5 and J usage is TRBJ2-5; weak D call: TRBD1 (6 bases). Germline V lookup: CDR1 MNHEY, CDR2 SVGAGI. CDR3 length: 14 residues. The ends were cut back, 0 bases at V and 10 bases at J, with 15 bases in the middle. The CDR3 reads CASSYSGTPLLQYF. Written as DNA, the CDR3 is TGTGCCAGCAGTTACTCAGGGACACCTCTTCTCCAGTACTTC.

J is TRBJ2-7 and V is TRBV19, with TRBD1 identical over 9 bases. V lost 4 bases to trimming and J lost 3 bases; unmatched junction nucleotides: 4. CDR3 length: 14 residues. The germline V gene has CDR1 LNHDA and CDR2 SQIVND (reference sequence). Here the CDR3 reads CASSSPTGGYEQYF. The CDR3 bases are TGTGCCAGTAGTAGCCCGACAGGGGGCTACGAGCAGTACTTC.

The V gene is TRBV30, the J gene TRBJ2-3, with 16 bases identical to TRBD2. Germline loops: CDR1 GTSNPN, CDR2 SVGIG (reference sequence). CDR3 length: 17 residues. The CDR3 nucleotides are TGTGCGCGCTCCGGGACTAGCGGGGGGGCAGGCACAGATACGCAGTATTTT. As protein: CARSGTSGGAGTDTQYF.

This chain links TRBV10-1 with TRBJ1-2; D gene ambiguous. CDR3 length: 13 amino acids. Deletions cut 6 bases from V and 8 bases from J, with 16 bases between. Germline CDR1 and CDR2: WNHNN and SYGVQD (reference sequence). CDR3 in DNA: TGCGCCAGCAGCCAACAGAGGGTAGGAGGCTACACCTTC. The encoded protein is CASSQQRVGGYTF.